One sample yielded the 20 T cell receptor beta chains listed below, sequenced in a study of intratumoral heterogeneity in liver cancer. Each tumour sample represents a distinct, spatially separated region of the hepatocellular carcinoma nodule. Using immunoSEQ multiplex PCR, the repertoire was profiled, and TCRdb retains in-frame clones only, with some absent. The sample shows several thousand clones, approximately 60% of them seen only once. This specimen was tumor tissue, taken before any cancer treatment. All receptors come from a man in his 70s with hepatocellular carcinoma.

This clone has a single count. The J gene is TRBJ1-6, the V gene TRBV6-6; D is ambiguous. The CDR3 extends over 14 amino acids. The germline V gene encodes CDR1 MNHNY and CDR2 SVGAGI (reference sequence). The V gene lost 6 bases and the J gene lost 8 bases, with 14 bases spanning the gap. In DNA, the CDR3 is TGTGCCAGCAGCACCCGACGGACGGATTCACCCCTCCACTTT. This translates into CASSTRRTDSPLHF.

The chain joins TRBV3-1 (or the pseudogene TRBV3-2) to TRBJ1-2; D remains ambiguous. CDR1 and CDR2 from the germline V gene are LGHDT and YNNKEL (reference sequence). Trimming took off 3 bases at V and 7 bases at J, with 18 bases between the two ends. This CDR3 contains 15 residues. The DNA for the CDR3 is TGTGCCAGCAGCCAGGCTTCGGGTCCCTCTAGTGGCTACACCTTC. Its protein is CASSQASGPSSGYTF.

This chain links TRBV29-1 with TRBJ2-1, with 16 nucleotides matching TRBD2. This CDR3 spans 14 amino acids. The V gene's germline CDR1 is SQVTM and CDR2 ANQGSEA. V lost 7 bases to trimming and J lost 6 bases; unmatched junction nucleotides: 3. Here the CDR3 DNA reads TGCAGCGCAGGGACTAGCGGGGGGGTCAATGAGCAGTTCTTC. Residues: CSAGTSGGVNEQFF.

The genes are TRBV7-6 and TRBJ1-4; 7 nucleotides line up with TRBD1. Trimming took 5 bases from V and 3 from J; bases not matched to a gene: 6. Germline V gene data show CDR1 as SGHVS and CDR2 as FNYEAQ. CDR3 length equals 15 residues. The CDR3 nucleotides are TGTGCCAGCAGCCTCAATACAGGGGCTAATGAAAAACTGTTTTTT. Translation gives CASSLNTGANEKLFF. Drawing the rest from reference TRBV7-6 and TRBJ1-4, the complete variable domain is GAGVSQSPRYKVTKRGQDVALRCDPISGHVSLYWYRQALGQGPEFLTYFNYEAQQDKSGLPNDRFSAERPEGSISTLTIQRTEQRDSAMYRCASSLNTGANEKLFFGSGTQLSVL.

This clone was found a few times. The CDR3 reads CATSRGLEYGYTF. CDR3 DNA sequence: TGTGCCACATCTAGGGGTCTCGAATATGGCTACACCTTC. The chain couples TRBV10-3 to TRBJ1-2; perhaps TRBD1 as D (5 bases). The CDR3 is 13 amino acids. Germline CDR1 and CDR2: ENHRY and SYGVKD. V was shortened by 10 bases and J by 5 bases, with 17 bases between the two germline ends.

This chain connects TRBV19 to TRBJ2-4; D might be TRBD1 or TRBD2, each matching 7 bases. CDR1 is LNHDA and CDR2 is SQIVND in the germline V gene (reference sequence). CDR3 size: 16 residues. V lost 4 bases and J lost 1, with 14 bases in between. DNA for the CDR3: TGTGCCAGTAGTACCAGGGGGGGTGCGGCCAAAAACATTCAGTACTTC. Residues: CASSTRGGAAKNIQYF.

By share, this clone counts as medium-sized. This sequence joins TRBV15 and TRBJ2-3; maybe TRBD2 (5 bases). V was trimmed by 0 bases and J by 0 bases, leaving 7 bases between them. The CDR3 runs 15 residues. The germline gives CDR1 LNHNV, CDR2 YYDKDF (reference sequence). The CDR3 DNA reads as TGTGCCACCAGCAGAGAGGGAGATAGCACAGATACGCAGTATTTT. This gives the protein CATSREGDSTDTQYF.

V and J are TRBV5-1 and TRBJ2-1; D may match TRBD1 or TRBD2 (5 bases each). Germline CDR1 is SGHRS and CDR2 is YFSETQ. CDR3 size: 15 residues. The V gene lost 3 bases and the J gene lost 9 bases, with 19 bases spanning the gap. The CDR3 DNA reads TGCGCCAGCAGCTCCCAGGGCGGATCCCGGGGTGAGCAGTTCTTC. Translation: CASSSQGGSRGEQFF.

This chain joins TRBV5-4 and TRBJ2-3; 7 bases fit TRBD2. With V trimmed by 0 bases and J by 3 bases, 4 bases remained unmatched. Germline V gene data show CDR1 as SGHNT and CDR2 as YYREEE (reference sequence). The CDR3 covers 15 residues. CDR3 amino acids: CASSLGGGLTDTQYF. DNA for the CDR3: TGTGCCAGCAGCTTGGGCGGGGGACTGACAGATACGCAGTATTTT.

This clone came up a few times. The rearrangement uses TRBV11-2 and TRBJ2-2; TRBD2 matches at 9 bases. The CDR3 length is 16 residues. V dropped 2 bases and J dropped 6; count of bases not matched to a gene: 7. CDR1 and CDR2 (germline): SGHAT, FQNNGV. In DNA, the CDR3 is TGTGCCAGCAGCTTAACAGCGGGGGGTCTCGCCGGGGAGCTGTTTTTT. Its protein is CASSLTAGGLAGELFF.

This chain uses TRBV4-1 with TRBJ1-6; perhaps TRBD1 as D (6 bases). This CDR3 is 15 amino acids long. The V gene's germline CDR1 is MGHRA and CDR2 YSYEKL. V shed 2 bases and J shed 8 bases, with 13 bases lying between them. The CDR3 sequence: CASSQIPGGDSPLHF. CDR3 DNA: TGCGCCAGCAGCCAAATCCCCGGGGGCGATTCACCCCTCCACTTT.

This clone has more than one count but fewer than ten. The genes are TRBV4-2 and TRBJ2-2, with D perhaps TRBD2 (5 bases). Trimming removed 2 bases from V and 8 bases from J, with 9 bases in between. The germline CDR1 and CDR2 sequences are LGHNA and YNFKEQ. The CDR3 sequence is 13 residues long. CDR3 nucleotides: TGTGCCAGCAGCCAACCCGGGGAAGGGGAGCTGTTTTTT. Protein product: CASSQPGEGELFF.

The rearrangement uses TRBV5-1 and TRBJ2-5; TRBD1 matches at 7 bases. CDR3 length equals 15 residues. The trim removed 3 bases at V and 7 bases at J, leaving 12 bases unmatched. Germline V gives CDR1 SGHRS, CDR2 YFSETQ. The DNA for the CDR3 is TGCGCCAGCAGCTACCACGGGACAGCTAGAGGGACCCAGTACTTC. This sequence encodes CASSYHGTARGTQYF.

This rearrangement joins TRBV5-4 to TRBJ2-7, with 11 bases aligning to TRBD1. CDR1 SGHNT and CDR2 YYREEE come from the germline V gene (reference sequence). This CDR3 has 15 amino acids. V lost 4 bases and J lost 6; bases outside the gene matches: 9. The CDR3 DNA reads TGTGCCAGCAGCGGGACAGGGGGATCTGTGTTCGAGCAGTACTTC. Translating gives CASSGTGGSVFEQYF.

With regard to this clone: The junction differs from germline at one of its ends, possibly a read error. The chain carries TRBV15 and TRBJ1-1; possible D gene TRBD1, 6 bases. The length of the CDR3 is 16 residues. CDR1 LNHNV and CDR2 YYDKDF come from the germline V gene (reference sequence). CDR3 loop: CATSRGPQGRDTETFF. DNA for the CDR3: TGTGCCACCAGCAGAGGCCCCCAGGGGCGGGACACTGAAACTTTCTTT.

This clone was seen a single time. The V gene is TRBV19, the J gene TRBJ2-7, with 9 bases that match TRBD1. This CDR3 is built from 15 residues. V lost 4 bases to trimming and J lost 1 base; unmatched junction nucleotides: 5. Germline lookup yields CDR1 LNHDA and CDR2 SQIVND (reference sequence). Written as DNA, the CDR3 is TGTGCCAGTAGTACCCCCGGGACAGGGTCCTACGAGCAGTACTTC. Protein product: CASSTPGTGSYEQYF.

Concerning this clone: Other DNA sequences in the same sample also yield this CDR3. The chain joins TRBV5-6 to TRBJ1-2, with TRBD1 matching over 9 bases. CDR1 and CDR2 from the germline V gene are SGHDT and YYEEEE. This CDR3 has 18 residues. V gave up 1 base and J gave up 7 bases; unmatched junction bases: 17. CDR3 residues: CASSLSGTGGAGGGGYTF. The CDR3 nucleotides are TGTGCCAGCAGCTTGTCTGGTACAGGGGGCGCGGGGGGGGGTGGCTACACCTTC.

DNA of the CDR3: TGTGCCTGGACCGAACAGGGAATTTACGAGCAGTACTTC. It specifies CAWTEQGIYEQYF. This chain connects TRBV30 to TRBJ2-7; perhaps TRBD1 as D (6 bases). In germline, CDR1 is GTSNPN, CDR2 SVGIG (reference sequence). With 4 bases removed from V and 4 bases from J, the gap between germline ends came to 14 bases. The CDR3 totals 13 residues. The variable domain in full, completed from reference TRBV30 and TRBJ2-7, reads SQTIHQWPATLVQPVGSPLSLECTVEGTSNPNLYWYRQAAGRGLQLLFYSVGIGQISSEVPQNLSASRPQDRQFILSSKKLLLSDSGFYLCAWTEQGIYEQYFGPGTRLTVT.

CDR3 coding DNA: TGTGCCAGCAGTAGACGGGGTGAAACCTACGAGCAGTACTTC. Its protein product is CASSRRGETYEQYF. V gene TRBV27 combines with J gene TRBJ2-7; D possibly corresponds to TRBD2 (5 bases). Trimming cost V 5 bases and J 2 bases, with 13 bases left between them. This CDR3 is built from 14 residues. Germline V lookup: CDR1 MNHEY, CDR2 SMNVEV (reference sequence).

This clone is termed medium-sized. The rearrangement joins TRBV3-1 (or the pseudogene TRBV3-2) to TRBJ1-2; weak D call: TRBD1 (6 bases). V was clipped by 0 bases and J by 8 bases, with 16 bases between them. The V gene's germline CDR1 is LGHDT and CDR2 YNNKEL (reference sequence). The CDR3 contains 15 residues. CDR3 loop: CASSQEGPGARGYTF. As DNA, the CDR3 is TGTGCCAGCAGCCAAGAGGGACCGGGGGCTCGGGGCTACACCTTC.